The clone carrying this T cell receptor beta chain appeared many times. Its specificity is not known. This CDR3 comprises 13 residues. Deletions cut 2 bases from V and 4 bases from J, with 6 bases between. The time point was: newly diagnosed GD, antithyroid drugs for less than 3 months. Following extraction of RNA from PBMCs, that RNA was used to make the TCR library. The sample belongs to a study of regulatory T cells in long-lasting Graves disease. Study-level results: Shared public clonotypes totalled fewer than 3,000 in persistent patients, compared with approximately 970 in new patients. When disease was persistent, TRBV28, TRBJ1-2 and TRBJ2-5 were the favored segments.

Library construction for TCR beta used iRepertoire HTBI primers and Arm-PCR of CDR3 regions. Via MiXCR, TCRdb re-called the multiplex PCR reads, giving one row per CDR3 protein. The data hold approximately 540,000 distinct CDR3 sequences, with approximately 12% observed a single time. These data were also filed under a second study, of T cells in Graves' hyperthyroidism and ophthalmopathy. That report adds: Researchers barred patients who had uncontrolled infection, other autoimmune disease, pregnancy or lactation. Blood also carried most thyroid clonotypes expanded above 0.001.

Sequences were derived from peripheral blood mononuclear cells (PBMCs), sampled at new diagnosis, from a patient treated with antithyroid drugs. The chain joins TRBV12-3 or TRBV12-4 to TRBJ1-5; no clear D. This TCR was sampled from a woman in her 30s with Graves disease. The CDR3 DNA follows: TGTGCCAGCAGTTTATCCCAAAATCAGCCCCAGCATTTT. This sequence encodes CASSLSQNQPQHF.